This TCR beta chain is drawn from a study of blood T cell repertoires in COVID-19 (dated by TCRdb to the early 2020s). General notes on the study: Samples from collaborators originated in the United States, Italy and Spain and spanned both the acute and convalescent phases of COVID-19. Samples were obtained from the ongoing ImmuneRACE study (first 160 participants) and from roughly 1,300 subjects provided by 6 global collaborators. The dataset comprised deeply sampled blood TCRbeta repertoires from subjects exposed to, actively infected with, or recovered from COVID-19. A de-identified subject ID, COVID-19 status, age in years and sex were almost always included in the sample metadata. The repertoires were released in a freely available public database meant as a resource for research on the immune response to SARS-CoV-2. Where available, HLA class I and class II types were obtained from metadata supplied by the sample provider rather than from assay-based typing. The prospective study material was composed of cDNA or gDNA derived from T cells, B-cell-depleted T cells, or PBMCs. Overall study results and their limits: The amount of clinical and demographic metadata varied by source and participant and was provided uncurated.

Details on this clone: The antigen it binds to is not known. Nothing much larger sits one base from this clone, and base qualities are not available.

TCRbeta CDR3 regions were amplified from genomic DNA by means of the immunoSEQ Assay, a bias-controlled multiplex PCR. For the original study's pipeline: The number of nucleated cells in each sample was estimated from the amplification of reference gene primers within the assay. To quantify the absolute abundance of each unique TCRbeta CDR3 rearrangement, sequence reads were collapsed and filtered. Productive Simpson clonality was computed per sample as the square root of Simpson's diversity index over productive rearrangements. TCRdb obtained this table from immuneACCESS and retained in-frame rearrangements with V and J assigned. These tables miss some clones; where compared with another copy, unresolved V genes account for less than half of the shortfall, and the remainder is unexplained. The V and J calls and clone size were taken over from that table, and D and trimming were inferred from the DNA. Recorded for this sample are 270,000 or so clones; roughly 90% of them occurred a single time. The ten biggest clones cover over 2% of the sample.

The germline V gene sets CDR1 to KGHDR and CDR2 to SFDVKD. Inclusive of the bounding cysteine and phenylalanine, the CDR3 is 13 residues long. The sequence is cut down to CDR3 DNA, 39 bases in frame from base 1. V lost 4 bases and J lost 7 bases, and the count of bases not matched to a germline gene is 5. Enrolling through a virtual design, the prospective study's participants ranged in age from roughly 18 to 90 years and lived across about two dozen United States geographic areas. In the prospective study, participants were assigned to cohorts based on the clinical history participants reported in a screening survey and a study questionnaire. Each participant in the prospective study had whole blood, serum and a nasopharyngeal or oropharyngeal swab collected by mobile phlebotomists. Additional blood draws and questionnaires over a 2-month period could optionally be provided by prospective study participants. Blood samples from the prospective study were shipped frozen or at room temperature prior to DNA extraction.

The origin of this receptor is a woman aged 40 to 55 with acute COVID-19. The V and J segments used are TRBV24-1 and TRBJ1-1; 7 bases in the junction line up with TRBD1. Sequencing was performed on PBMCs or T cells enriched from blood (not recorded which). At the DNA level, the sequence is TGTGCCACCAGTGAGGCTGGGACAGATGAAGCTTTCTTT. Its protein is CATSEAGTDEAFF.